This paragraph covers one TCR beta chain sequence. Antigen unknown. The data were produced by immunoSEQ multiplex PCR, yet TCRdb's version contains in-frame clones alone and is incomplete. In the table there are about 2.4 million clones, roughly 93% of which are singletons. The germline V and J ends were trimmed by 4 bases and 3 bases, with 16 bases remaining between them. Germline V gene data show CDR1 as SEHNR and CDR2 as FQNEAQ (reference sequence). The CDR3 contains 15 residues. The data are from a study of shared clonotypes between healthy human individuals. Findings and limits, study-wide: Among non-shared clonotypes, generation probabilities were lower than among those shared by all four donors.

The clonotype was recovered from a man aged 18 to 35 in good health. Some clones in this sample may be carry-over from other donors' samples. The sequenced material came from naive CD4+ T cells from PBMCs. Subset described: CD45RA+ positively selected. V and J are TRBV7-9 and TRBJ2-7, with D perhaps TRBD1 or TRBD2 (5 bases each). The CDR3 DNA follows: TGTGCCAGCAGCTCACACCACGGGGCAGACTACGAGCAGTACTTC. Encoded protein: CASSSHHGADYEQYF.